This TCR beta chain was retrieved from a study of identical twins. Whole-study results and caveats: The analysis was cross-sectional rather than longitudinal within donors.

CDR1 is GTSNPN, CDR2 SVGIG, per germline (reference sequence). CDR3 length: 14 residues. V was cut by 0 bases and J by 4 bases, with 10 bases left in between. A single record per CDR3 protein comes from TCRdb applying MiXCR to the 5' RACE reads. Among over 600,000 distinct CDR3 sequences, around 20% were seen once, and the ten largest hold about 4.3%. A word on this clonotype: Its cognate antigen is unknown.

These same records also appear under a second study, on T cells expressing NK-cell markers. From that report: It was sorted CD3+CD56+NKG2C+, CD3+CD56+NKG2C- and CD3+CD56-NKG2C+ T cells that supplied the TCR beta repertoires.

The sequencing sample was made of PBMCs. The origin of this receptor is a woman aged 18-29 years in good health. The chain uses TRBV30 and TRBJ2-1; no firm D call. The CDR3 region has the DNA TGTGCCTGGAGTGTCCCCTTTGGATACAATGAGCAGTTCTTC. Translated, it gives CAWSVPFGYNEQFF.